The rows below give T cell receptor beta chains drawn from one sample of a study of graft-versus-host responses after intestinal transplantation. Generated by immunoSEQ multiplex PCR, the TCRdb table keeps only in-frame clones and is missing some. The repertoire has 20,000 to 25,000 clones, 82% of them found once; the top ten carry about 0.93%. These receptors are not linked to any known antigen. Sequenced here: unstimulated CD8+ T cells sorted from spleen or lymph node cells, sampled before transplant. Every receptor here comes from a human donor who was the organ donor for an intestinal transplant. Both conserved end residues are part of each CDR3. The order of the fields is clone size, V gene, J gene, D gene, CDR3 protein, CDR3 DNA. D genes are given only for firm matches. Not every row has a clone size; where given, it reads once, few, many or a size class.

>-|TRBV27|TRBJ2-7|-
CASSKMGSSYEQYF
TGTGCCAGCAGTAAGATGGGTAGCTCCTACGAGCAGTACTTC
>-|TRBV9|TRBJ2-5|TRBD2
CASSPAGTMQETQYF
TGTGCCAGCAGCCCCGCAGGGACTATGCAAGAGACCCAGTACTTC
>-|TRBV4-1|TRBJ1-1|-
CASSQEIAGARTEAFF
TGCGCCAGCAGCCAAGAGATCGCGGGGGCGCGGACTGAAGCTTTCTTT
>-|TRBV11-3|TRBJ1-1|TRBD1
CASSLGTGAGTEAFF
TGTGCCAGCAGCTTAGGGACAGGGGCAGGCACTGAAGCTTTCTTT
>few|TRBV7-9|TRBJ2-7|-
CASSPVGGHEQYF
TGTGCCAGCAGCCCGGTCGGGGGCCACGAGCAGTACTTC
>-|TRBV7-8|TRBJ2-3|-
CASSLGTDTQYF
TGTGCCAGCAGCTTAGGAACAGATACGCAGTATTTT
>-|TRBV27|TRBJ2-7|TRBD1
CASSRTGAYEQYF
TGTGCCAGCAGCCGGACAGGGGCCTACGAGCAGTACTTC
>-|TRBV5-1|TRBJ2-5|TRBD2
CASSPTSGRRETQYF
TGCGCCAGCAGCCCGACTAGCGGGAGAAGGGAGACCCAGTACTTC
>once|TRBV29-1|TRBJ2-1|-
CSVQGGAGYNEQFF
TGCAGCGTTCAAGGCGGGGCGGGGTACAATGAGCAGTTCTTC
>-|TRBV23-1|TRBJ1-5|-
CASSQRVGSNQPQHF
TGCGCCAGCAGTCAAAGGGTGGGGAGCAATCAGCCCCAGCATTTT
>once|TRBV7-6|TRBJ2-1|-
CASSLEVGAPKEQFF
TGTGCCAGCAGCTTAGAGGTGGGGGCGCCGAAGGAGCAGTTCTTC
>-|TRBV19|TRBJ1-1|-
CASKRGAQGAFF
TGTGCCAGTAAACGGGGGGCGCAAGGGGCTTTCTTT
>-|TRBV4-1|TRBJ2-3|TRBD2
CASSHSTSGRTDTQYF
TGCGCCAGCAGCCACTCAACTAGCGGGAGAACAGATACGCAGTATTTT
>-|TRBV5-4|TRBJ2-1|TRBD2
CASSSLGGRTYSYNEQFF
TGTGCCAGCAGCTCTTTAGGCGGGAGGACCTACTCCTACAATGAGCAGTTCTTC
>-|TRBV13|TRBJ2-7|TRBD2
CASSLSGLAGYEQYF
TGTGCCAGCAGCTTAAGTGGACTAGCGGGCTACGAGCAGTACTTC